This T cell receptor beta chain originates from a study of cytomegalovirus exposure and HLA in healthy donors. Study background: For the approximately 410 genotyped donors, more than 80% fell within the Caucasian-associated ancestry cluster.

Both 60 Vbeta primers and 13 Jbeta primers went into the PCR. Here immunoSEQ multiplex PCR was the method, and the copy in TCRdb shows in-frame clones only, minus some. The data hold around 150,000 clones, with 55% to 70% observed a single time. Trimming cost V 6 bases and J 8 bases, with 19 bases left between them. The CDR3 consists of 14 residues. Germline CDR1 and CDR2: MNHNY and SVGAGI (reference sequence). Sequenced material: PBMCs. The chain uses TRBV6-6 and TRBJ1-2; D ambiguous. This TCR came from a woman aged 55-69 years in good health and CMV-seropositive. The DNA for the CDR3 is TGTGCCAGCAGCCTCAGGCCCCTCTCAGAGGGCTACACCTTC. This encodes CASSLRPLSEGYTF.